The sequence of this T cell receptor (beta chain) was determined in a study of T cell changes during pregnancy in multiple sclerosis. V lost 4 bases and J 0 bases, leaving 14 bases between the germline ends. CDR3 length: 15 residues. The germline gives CDR1 SGHNT, CDR2 YYREEE (reference sequence). Some clones are missing from TCRdb's copy, which holds only in-frame ones; the method was immunoSEQ multiplex PCR. This table holds about 48,000 clones, around 92% found once. The specimen was CD4+ T cells from peripheral blood mononuclear cells, collected in the second trimester of pregnancy. The rearrangement joins TRBV5-4 to TRBJ2-7; tentative D call: TRBD2 (6 bases). The source is a female donor in good health, enrolled as a control in a pregnancy study. DNA for the CDR3: TGTGCCAGCAGCCAAGTTAGCGGAACCTCCTACGAGCAGTACTTC. This encodes CASSQVSGTSYEQYF.